These T cell receptor beta chains were read from a single sample in a study of T cells in Graves' hyperthyroidism and ophthalmopathy. One entry per CDR3 protein, called by TCRdb with MiXCR from the multiplex PCR reads. This sample has about 290,000 distinct CDR3 sequences, with roughly an eighth found just once. Sequenced: blood. The receptors here all came from a middle-aged woman with Graves' hyperthyroidism. Both conserved end residues are part of each CDR3. The D gene is left open where the match is weak. A row's size may be missing; if present it is once, few, many or a size class.

j_gene: TRBJ2-1; d_gene: TRBD2; abundance: .; v_gene: TRBV9; CDR3nt: TGTGCCAGCAGCTCAACCGGGACTAGCGGATACAATGAGCAGTTCTTC; CDR3aa: CASSSTGTSGYNEQFF
j_gene: TRBJ1-5; d_gene: TRBD1; abundance: few; v_gene: TRBV7-9; CDR3nt: TGTGCCAGCAGCTTACCCCAACCGGGACAGGGGGATCAGCCCCAGCATTTT; CDR3aa: CASSLPQPGQGDQPQHF
j_gene: TRBJ2-1; d_gene: .; abundance: .; v_gene: TRBV11-2; CDR3nt: TGTGCCAGCAGCATATTCCGCAATGAGCAGTTCTTC; CDR3aa: CASSIFRNEQFF
j_gene: TRBJ1-5; d_gene: TRBD1; abundance: many; v_gene: TRBV5-1; CDR3nt: TGCGCCAGCAGCCAAAGACAGGGTGGTCAGCCCCAGCATTTT; CDR3aa: CASSQRQGGQPQHF
j_gene: TRBJ2-5; d_gene: .; abundance: many; v_gene: TRBV6-1; CDR3nt: TGTGCCAGCAGCCACCACGGGACACTCCAAGAGACCCAGTACTTC; CDR3aa: CASSHHGTLQETQYF
j_gene: TRBJ2-1; d_gene: TRBD2; abundance: few; v_gene: TRBV9; CDR3nt: TGTGCCAGCAGCCCTGGGACTAGCGCTAATGAGCAGTTCTTC; CDR3aa: CASSPGTSANEQFF
j_gene: TRBJ2-7; d_gene: TRBD2; abundance: few; v_gene: TRBV19; CDR3nt: TGTGCCAGTCCAAGAACAGCGGGAGATCCCTACGAGCAGTACTTC; CDR3aa: CASPRTAGDPYEQYF
j_gene: TRBJ1-3; d_gene: TRBD1; abundance: few; v_gene: TRBV20-1; CDR3nt: TGCAGTGCTAGCCAGGGGGCTGCGGGAAACACCATATATTTT; CDR3aa: CSASQGAAGNTIYF
j_gene: TRBJ1-2; d_gene: .; abundance: .; v_gene: TRBV3-1; CDR3nt: TGTGCCAGCAGCCAAGGGGACCACTATGGCTACACCTTC; CDR3aa: CASSQGDHYGYTF
j_gene: TRBJ1-1; d_gene: .; abundance: .; v_gene: TRBV18; CDR3nt: TGTGCCAGCTCACCCCGCCGGGAAGGGACTGAAGCTTTCTTT; CDR3aa: CASSPRREGTEAFF
j_gene: TRBJ1-5; d_gene: .; abundance: many; v_gene: TRBV4-1; CDR3nt: TGCGCCAGCAGCCAGTATTGGGGGGACCAGCCCCAGCATTTT; CDR3aa: CASSQYWGDQPQHF
j_gene: TRBJ2-1; d_gene: TRBD1; abundance: many; v_gene: TRBV20-1; CDR3nt: TGCAGTGCTAGGGAAAGGACAGGGAGGTCCTACAATGAGCAGTTCTTC; CDR3aa: CSARERTGRSYNEQFF
j_gene: TRBJ1-1; d_gene: .; abundance: many; v_gene: TRBV9; CDR3nt: TGTGCCAGCAGCGTAGAAGGCAGGGCGAACACTGAAGCTTTCTTT; CDR3aa: CASSVEGRANTEAFF
j_gene: TRBJ1-1; d_gene: .; abundance: many; v_gene: TRBV12-3/TRBV12-4; CDR3nt: TGTGCCAGCAGTTTAGTGTTAGGAACTGAAGCTTTCTTT; CDR3aa: CASSLVLGTEAFF
j_gene: TRBJ1-1; d_gene: .; abundance: many; v_gene: TRBV6-1; CDR3nt: TGTGCCAGCAGTTATTCCGCCAGGGTAGGGAACACTGAAGCTTTCTTT; CDR3aa: CASSYSARVGNTEAFF
j_gene: TRBJ1-2; d_gene: .; abundance: many; v_gene: TRBV18; CDR3nt: TGTGCCAGCAGGTTAACAGGATCCTATGGCTACACCTTC; CDR3aa: CASRLTGSYGYTF
j_gene: TRBJ1-4; d_gene: .; abundance: many; v_gene: TRBV2; CDR3nt: TGTGCCAGCAGGATGACAGACCATAATGAAAAACTGTTTTTT; CDR3aa: CASRMTDHNEKLFF
j_gene: TRBJ2-7; d_gene: .; abundance: many; v_gene: TRBV6-1; CDR3nt: TGTGCCAGCAGTCATAAGGGCTACGAGCAGTACTTC; CDR3aa: CASSHKGYEQYF
j_gene: TRBJ2-6; d_gene: TRBD1; abundance: .; v_gene: TRBV7-6; CDR3nt: TGTGCCAGCAGCCCGGGACAGGGAGAGTCTGGGGCCAACGTCCTGACTTTC; CDR3aa: CASSPGQGESGANVLTF
j_gene: TRBJ2-2; d_gene: TRBD2; abundance: few; v_gene: TRBV5-8; CDR3nt: TGTGCCAGCGCCACCAGGCTAGCGGAGATCACCGGGGAGCTGTTTTTT; CDR3aa: CASATRLAEITGELFF
j_gene: TRBJ1-1; d_gene: TRBD1; abundance: .; v_gene: TRBV20-1; CDR3nt: TGCAGTGCTAGAGAAGGGACAGGGATTACTGAAGCTTTCTTT; CDR3aa: CSAREGTGITEAFF
j_gene: TRBJ2-2; d_gene: .; abundance: .; v_gene: TRBV9; CDR3nt: TGTGCCAGCAGCGTAAGCCAAGCGGCGAACACCGGGGAGCTGTTTTTT; CDR3aa: CASSVSQAANTGELFF
j_gene: TRBJ2-6; d_gene: TRBD2; abundance: few; v_gene: TRBV20-1; CDR3nt: TGCAGTGCCGATACAGGTCCCGGGGGGGGGGCCAACGTCCTGACTTTC; CDR3aa: CSADTGPGGGANVLTF
j_gene: TRBJ2-2; d_gene: .; abundance: many; v_gene: TRBV6-6; CDR3nt: TGTGCCAGCAGTTACATGGGCTATCACACCGGGGAGCTGTTTTTT; CDR3aa: CASSYMGYHTGELFF
j_gene: TRBJ2-7; d_gene: TRBD1; abundance: many; v_gene: TRBV7-2; CDR3nt: TGTGCCAGCAGCTTAGGACGGGACAGAGGGAACGAGCAGTACTTC; CDR3aa: CASSLGRDRGNEQYF
j_gene: TRBJ2-7; d_gene: .; abundance: many; v_gene: TRBV6-1; CDR3nt: TGTGCCAGCTGCGGCCCGACTGATTTCTACGAGCAGTACTTC; CDR3aa: CASCGPTDFYEQYF
j_gene: TRBJ2-7; d_gene: .; abundance: .; v_gene: TRBV9; CDR3nt: TGTGCCAGCAGCGTACAGCTTGGCTACGAGCAGTACTTC; CDR3aa: CASSVQLGYEQYF
j_gene: TRBJ2-7; d_gene: TRBD2; abundance: many; v_gene: TRBV7-9; CDR3nt: TGTGCCAGCAGCCTCACGCCAGCGGGAGCTCTTGAGCAGTACTTC; CDR3aa: CASSLTPAGALEQYF
j_gene: TRBJ1-6; d_gene: TRBD1; abundance: few; v_gene: TRBV20-1; CDR3nt: TGCAGTGCCAGCCAGGGGGCTGGTAATTCACCCCTCCACTTT; CDR3aa: CSASQGAGNSPLHF
j_gene: TRBJ2-1; d_gene: .; abundance: few; v_gene: TRBV30; CDR3nt: TGTGCCTGGCCCGGACGGGACCCCTACAATGAGCAGTTCTTC; CDR3aa: CAWPGRDPYNEQFF
j_gene: TRBJ2-7; d_gene: TRBD2; abundance: many; v_gene: TRBV6-1; CDR3nt: TGTGCCAGCCAGATAACTAGCGGGAGAACCATTTCCTACGAGCAGTACTTC; CDR3aa: CASQITSGRTISYEQYF
j_gene: TRBJ2-1; d_gene: .; abundance: many; v_gene: TRBV12-3/TRBV12-4; CDR3nt: TGTGCCAGCAGTTTAGCGGGAGAGTACAATGAGCAGTTCTTC; CDR3aa: CASSLAGEYNEQFF
j_gene: TRBJ2-3; d_gene: TRBD2; abundance: .; v_gene: TRBV20-1; CDR3nt: TGCAGTGCCAGGCCCGGGAGGGGGGGGTTAACAGATACGCAGTATTTT; CDR3aa: CSARPGRGGLTDTQYF
j_gene: TRBJ1-2; d_gene: .; abundance: few; v_gene: TRBV5-6; CDR3nt: TGTGCCAGCAGCTTGGTTTCACCCATCGGTGGCTACACCTTC; CDR3aa: CASSLVSPIGGYTF
j_gene: TRBJ2-4; d_gene: TRBD2; abundance: few; v_gene: TRBV3-1; CDR3nt: TGTGCCAGCAGCCCCGCTAGCGGGGGGGAAAACATTCAGTACTTC; CDR3aa: CASSPASGGENIQYF
j_gene: TRBJ1-5; d_gene: .; abundance: .; v_gene: TRBV20-1; CDR3nt: TGCAGTGCTAGGCCGGGGGGACATGATCAGCCCCAGCATTTT; CDR3aa: CSARPGGHDQPQHF
j_gene: TRBJ1-5; d_gene: .; abundance: few; v_gene: TRBV6-1; CDR3nt: TGTGCCAGCAGTCATCTATTAGGACGGAATAGCAATCAGCCCCAGCATTTT; CDR3aa: CASSHLLGRNSNQPQHF
j_gene: TRBJ2-7; d_gene: .; abundance: many; v_gene: TRBV11-2; CDR3nt: TGTGCCAGCAGCTTAGTGGGGGGTGATTTATACGAGCAGTACTTC; CDR3aa: CASSLVGGDLYEQYF
j_gene: TRBJ1-2; d_gene: .; abundance: many; v_gene: TRBV24-1; CDR3nt: TGTGCCACCAGTGATGTCGGACCCCGGGGCACCTATGGCTACACCTTC; CDR3aa: CATSDVGPRGTYGYTF
j_gene: TRBJ2-7; d_gene: .; abundance: many; v_gene: TRBV6-1; CDR3nt: TGTGCCAGCAGTGAAGGGCAGACTTACGAGCAGTACTTC; CDR3aa: CASSEGQTYEQYF
j_gene: TRBJ2-3; d_gene: .; abundance: many; v_gene: TRBV28; CDR3nt: TGTGCCAGCAGCCGGGACTTCACAGATACGCAGTATTTT; CDR3aa: CASSRDFTDTQYF
j_gene: TRBJ1-1; d_gene: TRBD1; abundance: many; v_gene: TRBV6-1; CDR3nt: TGTGCCAGCAACAAGGACAGGGTAGCGACTGAAGCTTTCTTT; CDR3aa: CASNKDRVATEAFF
j_gene: TRBJ2-7; d_gene: TRBD1; abundance: .; v_gene: TRBV6-1; CDR3nt: TGTGCCAGCAGCGCGACCGGGACAGGGCCCTACGAGCAGTACTTC; CDR3aa: CASSATGTGPYEQYF
j_gene: TRBJ1-3; d_gene: .; abundance: .; v_gene: TRBV2; CDR3nt: TGTGCCAGCATGCCCGGTAGCTCTTCTGGAAACACCATATATTTT; CDR3aa: CASMPGSSSGNTIYF
j_gene: TRBJ1-2; d_gene: .; abundance: .; v_gene: TRBV5-4; CDR3nt: TGTGCCAGCAGCTTGGGCGGACAGTACCATGGACTCTATGGCTACACCTTC; CDR3aa: CASSLGGQYHGLYGYTF
j_gene: TRBJ2-7; d_gene: TRBD2; abundance: many; v_gene: TRBV12-3/TRBV12-4; CDR3nt: TGTGCCAGCAGCAACCGAACTAGCGGGAGGCCATTCCTTTACGAGCAGTACTTC; CDR3aa: CASSNRTSGRPFLYEQYF
j_gene: TRBJ2-7; d_gene: .; abundance: many; v_gene: TRBV27; CDR3nt: TGTGCCAGCAGTTTTTCGGCGATTTACAACTACGAGCAGTACTTC; CDR3aa: CASSFSAIYNYEQYF
j_gene: TRBJ1-1; d_gene: TRBD1; abundance: many; v_gene: TRBV3-1; CDR3nt: TGTGCCAGCAGCCACTGGGACAGGCGGAACACTGAAGCTTTCTTT; CDR3aa: CASSHWDRRNTEAFF
j_gene: TRBJ1-2; d_gene: TRBD1; abundance: .; v_gene: TRBV12-3/TRBV12-4; CDR3nt: TGTGCCAGCAGCAAGCGGGGGACAGGGTCTGGCTACACCTTC; CDR3aa: CASSKRGTGSGYTF